This TCR beta chain was retrieved from a study of Siglec-9 on CD8 T cells in melanoma. This clone appeared a few times. The data were produced by immunoSEQ multiplex PCR, yet TCRdb's version contains in-frame clones alone and is incomplete. Of 25,000 to 35,000 clones listed, about 80% were seen once; the top ten hold 5.8%. This CDR3 is built from 15 residues. Germline V gene sequence: CDR1 MNHEY, CDR2 SMNVEV (reference sequence). V shed 5 bases, J shed 4 bases, and the junction held 7 bases outside the gene matches. The sample was Siglec-9- CD8+ T cells sorted from blood. The rearrangement joins TRBV27 to TRBJ2-1; TRBD1 aligns across 8 bases. The receptor was isolated from a human donor in good health. The CDR3 DNA reads as TGTGCCAGCAGTACCGGGACAGGAGGTTACAATGAGCAGTTCTTC. Translating gives CASSTGTGGYNEQFF.